This T cell receptor beta chain appears in the sequencing data of a study of T-cell reconstitution after alpha-beta-depleted transplantation in children. Whole-study results and caveats: Newly made T cells mostly supplied T-cell counts and diversity one year after transplant. Reportedly, roughly two months post-transplant, alpha-beta T cells arose from several hundred expanded graft clones.

Unique molecular identifiers featured in how the TCRbeta library was prepared. Using its own MiXCR run on the PCR reads, TCRdb lists one record per CDR3 protein. Of 700,000 to 950,000 distinct CDR3 sequences listed, approximately 15% were seen once; the top ten hold around 5%. In the case of this clonotype: Its antigen is as yet unknown.

The germline V gene has CDR1 SGHVS and CDR2 FQNEAQ. Deletions cut 2 bases from V and 3 bases from J, with 11 bases between. The CDR3 is 15 residues long. The chain carries TRBV7-8 and TRBJ1-5; D may be TRBD1 (5 bases). This material consisted of PBMCs, mostly from graft donor cells, taken 360 days after TCRalphabeta/CD19-depleted stem cell transplant. This clonotype was sampled from a male patient aged 10 to 17 who had a stem cell transplant for acute lymphoblastic leukemia, so the T cells may come from the graft donor. The CDR3 sequence: CASSLSRQNNQPQHF. The CDR3 DNA reads TGTGCCAGCAGCTTATCTCGACAGAACAATCAGCCCCAGCATTTT. The variable domain in full, completed from reference TRBV7-8 and TRBJ1-5, reads GAGVSQSPRYKVAKRGQDVALRCDPISGHVSLFWYQQALGQGPEFLTYFQNEAQLDKSGLPSDRFFAERPEGSVSTLKIQRTQQEDSAVYLCASSLSRQNNQPQHFGDGTRLSIL.